A selection of T cell receptor beta chains follows, all from one sample in a study of beta chain features in type 1 diabetes. This table comes from immunoSEQ multiplex PCR, and its TCRdb copy is limited to in-frame clones, with some not included. The data hold about 180,000 clones, with roughly 8% observed a single time. The specimen was central memory CD4+ T cells from blood. The receptors shown here come from a man aged 18 to 30 with type 1 diabetes. The conserved cysteine and the conserved F or W are not part of the CDR3 here.

v_call: TRBV10-1; j_call: TRBJ2-1; cdr3_aa: ASSGGQGGNEQF
v_call: TRBV10-3; j_call: TRBJ1-2; cdr3_aa: AISGPGDGYT
v_call: TRBV30; j_call: TRBJ2-7; cdr3_aa: AWSKNSGRAYEQY
v_call: TRBV7-2; j_call: TRBJ2-3; cdr3_aa: ASSLGGRTDTQY
v_call: TRBV25-1; j_call: TRBJ1-2; cdr3_aa: ASSESGTGDLYGYT
v_call: TRBV4-2; j_call: TRBJ2-1; cdr3_aa: ASSQEGRDDNEQF
v_call: TRBV4-3; j_call: TRBJ1-6; cdr3_aa: ASSQDRGYNSPLH
v_call: TRBV7-9; j_call: TRBJ2-3; cdr3_aa: AGQLGTSTDTQY
v_call: TRBV5-1; j_call: TRBJ1-1; cdr3_aa: ASSLDPVNTEAF
v_call: TRBV7-9; j_call: TRBJ1-1; cdr3_aa: AGRTRANTEAF
v_call: TRBV7-8; j_call: TRBJ2-7; cdr3_aa: ASSLAGAVFPHEQY
v_call: TRBV10-3; j_call: TRBJ2-5; cdr3_aa: AIKAGLAGEETQY
v_call: TRBV14; j_call: TRBJ1-2; cdr3_aa: ASSRGGLFNYGYT
v_call: TRBV7-9; j_call: TRBJ2-1; cdr3_aa: ASSPGVYEQF
v_call: TRBV29-1; j_call: TRBJ2-5; cdr3_aa: SVQRGQEETQY
v_call: TRBV7-6; j_call: TRBJ2-3; cdr3_aa: ASSLGTSGSTDTQY